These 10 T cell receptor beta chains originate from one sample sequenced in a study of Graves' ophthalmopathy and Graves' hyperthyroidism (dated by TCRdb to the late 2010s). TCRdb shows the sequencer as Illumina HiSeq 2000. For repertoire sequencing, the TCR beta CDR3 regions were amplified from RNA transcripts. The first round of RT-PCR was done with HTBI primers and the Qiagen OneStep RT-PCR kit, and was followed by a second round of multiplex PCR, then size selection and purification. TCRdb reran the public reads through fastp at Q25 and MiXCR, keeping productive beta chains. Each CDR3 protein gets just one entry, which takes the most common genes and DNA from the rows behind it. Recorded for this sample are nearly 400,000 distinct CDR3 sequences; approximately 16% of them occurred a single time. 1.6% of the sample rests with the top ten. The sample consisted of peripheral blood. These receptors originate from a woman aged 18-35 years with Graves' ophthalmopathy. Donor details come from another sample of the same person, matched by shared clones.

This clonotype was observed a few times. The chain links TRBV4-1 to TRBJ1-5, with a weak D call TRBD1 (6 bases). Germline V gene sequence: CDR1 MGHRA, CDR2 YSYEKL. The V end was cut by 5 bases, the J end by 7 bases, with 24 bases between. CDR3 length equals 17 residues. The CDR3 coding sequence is TGCGCCAGCAGCTCCCAAGGGCCCGGGACATTTAACCAGCCCCAGCATTTT. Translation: CASSSQGPGTFNQPQHF.

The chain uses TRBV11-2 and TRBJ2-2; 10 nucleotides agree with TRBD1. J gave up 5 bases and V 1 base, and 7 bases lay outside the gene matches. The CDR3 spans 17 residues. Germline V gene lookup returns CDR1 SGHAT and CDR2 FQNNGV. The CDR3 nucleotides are TGTGCCAGCAGCTTAGGACAGGGGGCGATTCGTACCGGGGAGCTGTTTTTT. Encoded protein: CASSLGQGAIRTGELFF.

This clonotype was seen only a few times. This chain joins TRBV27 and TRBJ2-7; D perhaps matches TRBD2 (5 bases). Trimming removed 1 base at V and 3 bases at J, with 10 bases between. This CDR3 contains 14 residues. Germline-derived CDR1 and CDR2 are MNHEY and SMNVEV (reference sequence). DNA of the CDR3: TGTGCCAGCAGTTTATTCGGGAAACGCTACGAGCAGTACTTC. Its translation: CASSLFGKRYEQYF.

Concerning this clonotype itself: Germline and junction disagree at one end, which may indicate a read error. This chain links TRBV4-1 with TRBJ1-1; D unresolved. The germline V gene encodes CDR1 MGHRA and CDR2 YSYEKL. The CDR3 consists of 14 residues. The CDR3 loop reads CASSQDLPSTEAFF. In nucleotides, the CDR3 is TGCGCCAGTAGCCAAGATCTCCCGAGCACTGAAGCTTTCTTT.

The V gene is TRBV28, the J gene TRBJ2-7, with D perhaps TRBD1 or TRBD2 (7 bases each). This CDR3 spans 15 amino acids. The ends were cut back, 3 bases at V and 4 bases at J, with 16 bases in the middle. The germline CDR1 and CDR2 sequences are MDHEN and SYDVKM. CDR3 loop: CASSLGGTDKYEQYF. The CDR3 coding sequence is TGTGCCAGCAGTTTGGGGGGGACAGACAAGTACGAGCAGTACTTC.

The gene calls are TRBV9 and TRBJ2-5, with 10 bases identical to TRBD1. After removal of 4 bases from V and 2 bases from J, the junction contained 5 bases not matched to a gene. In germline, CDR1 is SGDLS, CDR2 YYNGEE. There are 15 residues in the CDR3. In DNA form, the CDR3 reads TGTGCCAGCAGCACAGGACAGGGGGAACAAGAGACCCAGTACTTC. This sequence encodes CASSTGQGEQETQYF.

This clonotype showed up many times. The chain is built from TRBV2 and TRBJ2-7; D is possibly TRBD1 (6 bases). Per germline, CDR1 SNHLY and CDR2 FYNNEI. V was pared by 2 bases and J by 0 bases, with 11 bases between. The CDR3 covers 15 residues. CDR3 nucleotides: TGTGCCAGCAGTGAATGGACAGCTATCTCCTACGAGCAGTACTTC. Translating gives CASSEWTAISYEQYF.

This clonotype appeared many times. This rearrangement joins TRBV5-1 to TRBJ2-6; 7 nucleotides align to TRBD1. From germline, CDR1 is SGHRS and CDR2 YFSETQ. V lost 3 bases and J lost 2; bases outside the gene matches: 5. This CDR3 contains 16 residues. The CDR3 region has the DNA TGCGCCAGCAGCTCATTACAGGGGACTGGGGCCAACGTCCTGACTTTC. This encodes CASSSLQGTGANVLTF.

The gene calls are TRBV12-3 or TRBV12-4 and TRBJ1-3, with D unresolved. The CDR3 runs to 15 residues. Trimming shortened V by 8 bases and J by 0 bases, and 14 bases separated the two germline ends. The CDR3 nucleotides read TGTGCCAGCCGTGGTTTCGGGTACTCTGGAAACACCATATATTTT. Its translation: CASRGFGYSGNTIYF.

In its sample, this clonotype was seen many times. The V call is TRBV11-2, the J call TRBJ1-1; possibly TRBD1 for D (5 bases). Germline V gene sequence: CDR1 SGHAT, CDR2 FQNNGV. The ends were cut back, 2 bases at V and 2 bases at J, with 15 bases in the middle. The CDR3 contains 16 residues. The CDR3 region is CASSLKGPGGNTEAFF. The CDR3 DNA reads TGTGCCAGCAGCTTAAAGGGGCCCGGGGGTAACACTGAAGCTTTCTTT.